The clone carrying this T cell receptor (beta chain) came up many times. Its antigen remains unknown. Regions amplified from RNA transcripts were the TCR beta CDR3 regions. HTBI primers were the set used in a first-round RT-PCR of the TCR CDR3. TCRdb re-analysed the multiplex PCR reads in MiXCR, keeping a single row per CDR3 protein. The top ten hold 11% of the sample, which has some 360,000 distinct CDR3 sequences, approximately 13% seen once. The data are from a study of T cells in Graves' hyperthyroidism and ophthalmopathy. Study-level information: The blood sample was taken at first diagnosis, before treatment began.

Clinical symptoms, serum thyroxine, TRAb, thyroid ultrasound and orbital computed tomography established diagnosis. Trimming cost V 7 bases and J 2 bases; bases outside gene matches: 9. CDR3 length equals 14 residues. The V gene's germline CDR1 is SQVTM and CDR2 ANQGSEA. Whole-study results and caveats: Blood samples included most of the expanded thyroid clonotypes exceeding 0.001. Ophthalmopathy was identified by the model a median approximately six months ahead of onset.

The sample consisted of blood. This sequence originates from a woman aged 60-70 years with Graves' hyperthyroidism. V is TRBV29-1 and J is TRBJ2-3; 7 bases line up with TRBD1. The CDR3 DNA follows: TGCAGCGCGTCGACAGGGATTAACACAGATACGCAGTATTTT. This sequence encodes CSASTGINTDTQYF.